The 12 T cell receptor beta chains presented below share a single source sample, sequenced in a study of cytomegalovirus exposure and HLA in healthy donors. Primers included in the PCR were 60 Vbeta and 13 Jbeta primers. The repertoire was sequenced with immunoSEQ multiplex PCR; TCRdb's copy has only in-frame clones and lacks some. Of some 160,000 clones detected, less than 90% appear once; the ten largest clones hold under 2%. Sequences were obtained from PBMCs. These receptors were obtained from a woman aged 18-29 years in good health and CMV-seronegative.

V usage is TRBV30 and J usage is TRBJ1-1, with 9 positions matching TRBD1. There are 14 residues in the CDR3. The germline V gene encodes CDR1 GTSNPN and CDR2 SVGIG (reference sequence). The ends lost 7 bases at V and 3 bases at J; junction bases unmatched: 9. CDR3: CAYSTGGYYTEAFF. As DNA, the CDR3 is TGTGCCTACTCGACAGGGGGATACTACACTGAAGCTTTCTTT.

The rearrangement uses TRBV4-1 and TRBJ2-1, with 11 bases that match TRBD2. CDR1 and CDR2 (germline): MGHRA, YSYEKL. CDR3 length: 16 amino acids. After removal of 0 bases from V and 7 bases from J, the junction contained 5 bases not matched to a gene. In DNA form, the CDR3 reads TGCGCCAGCAGCCAAGATAGAACTAGCGGGGGTAATGAGCAGTTCTTC. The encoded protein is CASSQDRTSGGNEQFF.

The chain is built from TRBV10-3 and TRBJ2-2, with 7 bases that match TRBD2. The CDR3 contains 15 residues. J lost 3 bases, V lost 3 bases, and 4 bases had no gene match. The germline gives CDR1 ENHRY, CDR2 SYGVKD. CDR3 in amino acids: CAISDGRGYTGELFF. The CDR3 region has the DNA TGTGCCATCAGTGATGGGCGGGGGTACACCGGGGAGCTGTTTTTT.

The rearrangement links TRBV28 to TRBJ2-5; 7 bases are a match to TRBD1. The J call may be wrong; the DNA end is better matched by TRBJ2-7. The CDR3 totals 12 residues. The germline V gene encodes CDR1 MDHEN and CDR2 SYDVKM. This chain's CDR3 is CASRVTGVEQYF. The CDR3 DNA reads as TGTGCCAGCAGGGTTACAGGGGTCGAGCAGTACTTC.

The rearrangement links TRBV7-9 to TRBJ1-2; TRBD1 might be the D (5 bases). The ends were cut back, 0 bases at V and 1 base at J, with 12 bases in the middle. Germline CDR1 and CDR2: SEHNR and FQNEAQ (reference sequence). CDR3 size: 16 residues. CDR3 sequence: CASSLAAGSDNYGYTF. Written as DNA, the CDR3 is TGTGCCAGCAGCTTAGCAGCAGGGTCCGATAACTATGGCTACACCTTC.

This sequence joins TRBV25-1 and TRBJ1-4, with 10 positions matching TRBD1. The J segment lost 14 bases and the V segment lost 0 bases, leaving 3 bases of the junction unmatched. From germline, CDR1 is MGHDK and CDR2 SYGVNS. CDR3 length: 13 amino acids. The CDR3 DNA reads TGTGCCAGCAGTGAATATGAGACAGGGGGCCTGTTTTTT. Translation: CASSEYETGGLFF.

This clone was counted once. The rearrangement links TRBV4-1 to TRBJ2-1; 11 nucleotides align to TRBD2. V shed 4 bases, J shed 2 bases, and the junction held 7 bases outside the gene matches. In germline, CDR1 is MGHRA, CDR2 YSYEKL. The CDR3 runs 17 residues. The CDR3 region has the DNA TGCGCCAGCAGCCCCCTACTAGCGGGGGTTGCCTACAATGAGCAGTTCTTC. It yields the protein CASSPLLAGVAYNEQFF.

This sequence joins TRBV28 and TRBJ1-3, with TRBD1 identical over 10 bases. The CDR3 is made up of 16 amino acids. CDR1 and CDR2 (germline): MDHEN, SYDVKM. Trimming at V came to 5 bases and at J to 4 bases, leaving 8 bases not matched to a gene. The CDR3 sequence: CASSAPDRGSGNTIYF. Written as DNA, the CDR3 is TGTGCCAGCAGTGCCCCGGACAGGGGGTCAGGAAACACCATATATTTT.

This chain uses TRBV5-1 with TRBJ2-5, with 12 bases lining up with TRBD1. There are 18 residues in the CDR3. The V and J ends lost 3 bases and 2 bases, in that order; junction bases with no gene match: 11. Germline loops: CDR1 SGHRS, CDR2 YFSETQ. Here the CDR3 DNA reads TGCGCCAGCAGCTGGGGACAGGGGGCGATTTCGACTCAAGAGACCCAGTACTTC. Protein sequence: CASSWGQGAISTQETQYF.

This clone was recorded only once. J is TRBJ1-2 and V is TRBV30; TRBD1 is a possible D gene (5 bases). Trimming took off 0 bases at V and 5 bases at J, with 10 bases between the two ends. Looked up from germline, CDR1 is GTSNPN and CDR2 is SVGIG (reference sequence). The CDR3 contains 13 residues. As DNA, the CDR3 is TGTGCCTGGAGTGTACCAGGGCATTATGGCTACACCTTC. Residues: CAWSVPGHYGYTF.

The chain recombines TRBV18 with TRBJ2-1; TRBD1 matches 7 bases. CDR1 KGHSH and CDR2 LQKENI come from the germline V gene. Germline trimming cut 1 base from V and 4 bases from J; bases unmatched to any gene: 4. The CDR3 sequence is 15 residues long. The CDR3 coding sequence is TGTGCCAGCTCACCACTAGGGGGCTCTTACAATGAGCAGTTCTTC. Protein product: CASSPLGGSYNEQFF.

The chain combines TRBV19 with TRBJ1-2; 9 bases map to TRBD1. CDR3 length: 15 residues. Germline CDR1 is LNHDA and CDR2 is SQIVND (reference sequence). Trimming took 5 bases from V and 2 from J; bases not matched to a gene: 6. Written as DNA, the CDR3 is TGTGCCAGTAGTTTCACAGGGGGCGGCAACTATGGCTACACCTTC. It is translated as CASSFTGGGNYGYTF.